The sample holds many counts of the clone carrying this T cell receptor (beta chain). This sample was taken from a study of T cells in Graves' hyperthyroidism and ophthalmopathy. The TCR beta CDR3 regions underwent amplification using RNA transcripts as the source. Initially, a first-round RT-PCR of the TCR CDR3 employed the HTBI primer set. One entry per CDR3 protein, called by TCRdb with MiXCR from the multiplex PCR reads. The sample contains roughly 750,000 distinct CDR3 sequences, about 15% of which appear only once. Germline V lookup: CDR1 SNHLY, CDR2 FYNNEI. Trimming removed 6 bases from V and 10 bases from J; junction bases left unmatched: 18. The CDR3 runs to 16 residues.

This clonotype was obtained from a man aged 18 to 30 with Graves' hyperthyroidism. The chain combines TRBV2 with TRBJ2-1, with 7 positions matching TRBD1. The sequenced sample was blood. This CDR3 reads CASRDPRAQGLGEQFF. CDR3 in DNA: TGTGCCAGCAGGGACCCCCGGGCACAGGGGCTAGGGGAGCAGTTCTTC.